This paragraph reports one T cell receptor (beta chain). These data are taken from a study of cytomegalovirus exposure and HLA in healthy donors. The CDR3 spans 13 residues. CDR1 and CDR2 from the germline V gene are MNHNY and SVGAGI (reference sequence). Trimming left V 5 bases short and J 1 base short, with 7 bases between. Use of 60 Vbeta and 13 Jbeta primers characterized the PCR. Assay: immunoSEQ multiplex PCR; the TCRdb copy retains only in-frame clones and omits some. The table lists 100,000 to 150,000 clones, about four fifths of them singletons. This sequence was found in a woman aged 60 to 75 in good health and CMV-seropositive. The chain recombines TRBV6-6 with TRBJ2-3; D gene unclear. Input material: PBMCs. CDR3 loop: CASSTPRTDTQYF. DNA of the CDR3: TGTGCCAGCAGTACTCCTCGCACAGATACGCAGTATTTT.